Listed below are T cell receptor beta chains from one sample, sequenced in a study of OX40 agonist ivuxolimab in advanced cancers. TCRdb's table, derived via immunoSEQ multiplex PCR, lists solely in-frame clones and lacks some. Counted here are tens of thousands of clones, about 87% occurring once; the ten biggest clones make up roughly 9.7%. Material: CD4+ or CD8+ T cells sorted from blood, obtained in a trial of the OX40 agonist ivuxolimab. Source of these receptors: an adult with an advanced solid tumor such as melanoma, head and neck, liver or kidney cancer. The CDR3 runs from the conserved cysteine through the conserved F or W. The order of the fields is D gene, J gene, clone size, V gene, CDR3 protein, CDR3 DNA. A D gene is named only where the DNA matches it firmly. Size values are once, few and many counts, or a class for expanded clones, and some rows have none.

>-|TRBJ2-1|-|TRBV9
CASSVGFYNEQFF
TGTGCCAGCAGCGTGGGTTTTTACAATGAGCAGTTCTTC
>TRBD2|TRBJ2-7|few|TRBV7-9
CASSFGLAVYEQYF
TGTGCCAGCAGCTTCGGGCTAGCGGTCTACGAGCAGTACTTC
>TRBD2|TRBJ2-7|-|TRBV6-1
CASSFGLAAEQYF
TGTGCCAGCAGTTTTGGACTAGCGGCCGAGCAGTACTTC
>-|TRBJ2-6|-|TRBV28
CASSPGGSSGANVLTF
TGTGCCAGCAGTCCCGGTGGGAGCTCTGGGGCCAACGTCCTGACTTTC
>-|TRBJ2-1|once|TRBV7-7
CASSPTSSSYNEQFF
TGTGCCAGCAGCCCCACTAGCAGCTCCTACAATGAGCAGTTCTTC
>TRBD1|TRBJ2-7|-|TRBV27
CASSDRGEVDEQYF
TGTGCCAGCAGTGACAGGGGGGAAGTCGACGAGCAGTACTTC
>-|TRBJ2-1|-|TRBV18
CASSPPRTISYNEQFF
TGTGCCAGCTCACCCCCCCGTACCATCTCCTACAATGAGCAGTTCTTC
>-|TRBJ2-3|-|TRBV4-2
CASGPEATGLTDTQYF
TGTGCCAGCGGTCCGGAGGCCACGGGTCTCACAGATACGCAGTATTTT
>-|TRBJ2-1|-|TRBV4-1
CASSRVGRGDQFF
TGCGCCAGCAGCCGTGTTGGGAGGGGGGATCAGTTCTTC
>-|TRBJ2-1|-|TRBV5-4
CASSAREEQFF
TGTGCCAGCAGTGCGAGAGAGGAACAGTTCTTC
>-|TRBJ2-1|-|TRBV5-6
CASSLGPGLLEQFF
TGTGCCAGCAGCTTGGGCCCAGGCCTTTTAGAGCAGTTCTTC
>-|TRBJ2-7|-|TRBV7-3
CASSFFGTGDYEQYF
TGTGCCAGCAGCTTTTTTGGGACGGGGGACTACGAGCAGTACTTC
>-|TRBJ2-7|-|TRBV7-9
CASSYPARYEQYF
TGTGCCAGCAGTTACCCAGCGAGGTACGAGCAGTACTTC
>-|TRBJ2-1|-|TRBV5-1
CASRFQNNEQFF
TGCGCCAGCAGGTTTCAGAACAATGAGCAGTTCTTC
>-|TRBJ2-5|-|TRBV20-1
CSAMRQETQYF
TGCAGTGCTATGAGACAAGAGACCCAGTACTTC
>-|TRBJ1-1|-|TRBV19
CASSIHLNTEAFF
TGTGCCAGTAGTATACACTTGAACACTGAAGCTTTCTTT
>-|TRBJ1-5|-|TRBV5-4
CASSSGPAQPQHF
TGTGCCAGCAGCTCGGGCCCCGCGCAGCCCCAGCATTTT
>-|TRBJ1-4|-|TRBV2
CASSEARDWDEKLFF
TGTGCCAGCAGTGAAGCCCGGGACTGGGATGAAAAACTGTTTTTT
>TRBD2|TRBJ2-3|-|TRBV4-1
CASSPPLLAGGPRADTQYF
TGCGCCAGCAGTCCCCCGCTTCTAGCGGGAGGGCCTAGGGCAGATACGCAGTATTTT
>TRBD1|TRBJ2-7|-|TRBV7-8
CASSLRGQSLEQYF
TGTGCCAGCAGCTTACGGGGACAGTCCCTCGAGCAGTACTTC
>TRBD1|TRBJ1-1|-|TRBV19
CASSMPRQGGNTEAFF
TGTGCCAGTAGTATGCCCCGACAGGGAGGGAACACTGAAGCTTTCTTT
>-|TRBJ1-4|-|TRBV15
CATSSVWATNEKLFF
TGTGCCACCAGCAGTGTTTGGGCAACTAATGAAAAACTGTTTTTT
>-|TRBJ1-5|-|TRBV4-1
CASSQGGSNQPQHF
TGCGCCAGCAGCCAAGGTGGTAGCAATCAGCCCCAGCATTTT
>-|TRBJ2-1|once|TRBV29-1
CSASEGGGYNEQFF
TGCAGCGCCTCGGAGGGGGGCGGTTACAATGAGCAGTTCTTC
>TRBD1|TRBJ2-7|-|TRBV5-1
CASSPDRGHEQYF
TGCGCCAGCAGCCCGGACAGGGGTCACGAGCAGTACTTC
>-|TRBJ2-7|-|TRBV6-1
CASSEVLGYEQYF
TGTGCCAGCAGTGAAGTCCTGGGGTACGAGCAGTACTTC
>TRBD2|TRBJ2-7|-|TRBV7-9
CASSSGLDFYEQYF
TGTGCCAGCAGCTCGGGACTAGATTTCTACGAGCAGTACTTC
>TRBD1|TRBJ1-2|-|TRBV6-5
CASSWTRDRDGYTF
TGTGCCAGCAGTTGGACCCGGGACAGGGATGGCTACACCTTC
>-|TRBJ2-7|-|TRBV13
CASSSGLGAYEQYF
TGTGCCAGCAGCTCAGGGCTCGGGGCCTACGAGCAGTACTTC
>-|TRBJ1-4|-|TRBV7-9
CASSLQAINEKLFF
TGTGCCAGCAGCTTACAGGCAATTAATGAAAAACTGTTTTTT
>-|TRBJ2-1|once|TRBV28
CASSYFYNEQFF
TGTGCCAGCAGTTACTTCTACAATGAGCAGTTCTTC
>TRBD1|TRBJ1-1|many|TRBV7-9
CASSLVQGNSEAFF
TGTGCCAGCAGCTTAGTACAGGGGAACTCTGAAGCTTTCTTT
>-|TRBJ2-1|-|TRBV29-1
CSFGSGDTYNEQFF
TGCAGCTTCGGGTCCGGGGACACTTACAATGAGCAGTTCTTC
>TRBD1|TRBJ2-7|-|TRBV6-5
CASSYTGDYEQYF
TGTGCCAGCAGCTATACAGGGGACTACGAGCAGTACTTC
>TRBD2|TRBJ2-1|-|TRBV10-2
CASRLAGGSNEQFF
TGCGCCAGCAGGTTAGCGGGAGGTAGTAATGAGCAGTTCTTC
>TRBD2|TRBJ2-1|-|TRBV28
CASSPPPWAGGASYNEQFF
TGTGCCAGCAGTCCACCTCCGTGGGCGGGAGGGGCATCCTACAATGAGCAGTTCTTC
>-|TRBJ1-1|-|TRBV7-9
CASQWDGNTEAFF
TGTGCCAGCCAATGGGACGGAAACACTGAAGCTTTCTTT
>-|TRBJ1-2|-|TRBV27
CASSGRAPYGYTF
TGTGCCAGCAGTGGCAGGGCCCCATATGGCTACACCTTC
>TRBD1|TRBJ2-3|-|TRBV5-5
CASSRTGLRDTQYF
TGTGCCAGCAGCCGGACAGGGTTGCGAGATACGCAGTATTTT
>TRBD1|TRBJ2-3|-|TRBV18
CASSPTLRTGNTDTQYF
TGTGCCAGCTCACCGACTTTACGGACAGGTAACACAGATACGCAGTATTTT
>-|TRBJ1-1|-|TRBV5-4
CASSLARTVNTEAFF
TGTGCCAGCAGCTTGGCCAGGACGGTGAACACTGAAGCTTTCTTT
>-|TRBJ1-3|-|TRBV29-1
CSVEDSSPATGNTIYF
TGCAGCGTTGAAGACTCCAGCCCAGCAACTGGAAACACCATATATTTT
>-|TRBJ2-4|-|TRBV7-2
CASRPGFGVNIQYF
TGTGCCAGCAGGCCGGGTTTTGGGGTAAACATTCAGTACTTC
>-|TRBJ2-1|-|TRBV6-5
CASSHSDEQFF
TGTGCCAGCAGCCACTCTGATGAGCAGTTCTTC
>TRBD2|TRBJ2-7|-|TRBV11-2
CASSLAGGPEEQYF
TGTGCCAGCAGCCTAGCGGGAGGGCCGGAAGAGCAGTACTTC
>-|TRBJ2-7|-|TRBV7-8
CASSLYPGRYEQYF
TGTGCCAGCAGCTTATACCCGGGGAGGTACGAGCAGTACTTC
>-|TRBJ2-4|-|TRBV10-2
CASSTQPGKNIQYF
TGCGCCAGCAGCACGCAACCGGGAAAAAACATTCAGTACTTC
>-|TRBJ2-7|-|TRBV6-6
CASSYSDYDAYEQYF
TGTGCCAGCAGTTACTCGGACTACGACGCCTACGAGCAGTACTTC
>-|TRBJ2-6|once|TRBV28
CASSCRYLTQSRANVLTF
TGTGCCAGCAGTTGTCGCTACTTGACACAAAGTCGGGCCAACGTCCTGACTTTC
>-|TRBJ1-3|-|TRBV4-1
CASSQVASGNTIYF
TGCGCCAGCAGCCAAGTCGCTTCTGGAAACACCATATATTTT